This T cell receptor (beta chain) emerged from a study of response to subunit inactivated influenza vaccine. TCRdb redid the calling of the RT-PCR reads with MiXCR, one entry per CDR3 protein. The sample contains more than 450,000 distinct CDR3 sequences, approximately 7.7% of which appear only once. The germline gives CDR1 SNHLY, CDR2 FYNNEI. The CDR3 totals 14 residues. The starting material was PBMCs from blood, obtained 23 to 25 months after vaccination. The clonotype comes from a man aged 45 to 75 who received an inactivated influenza vaccine. This chain joins TRBV2 and TRBJ2-1; 8 nucleotides align to TRBD2. CDR3 DNA: TGTGCTCGCAGTGAGCGGGAGATTTACAATGAGCAGTTCTTC. Its translation is CARSEREIYNEQFF.